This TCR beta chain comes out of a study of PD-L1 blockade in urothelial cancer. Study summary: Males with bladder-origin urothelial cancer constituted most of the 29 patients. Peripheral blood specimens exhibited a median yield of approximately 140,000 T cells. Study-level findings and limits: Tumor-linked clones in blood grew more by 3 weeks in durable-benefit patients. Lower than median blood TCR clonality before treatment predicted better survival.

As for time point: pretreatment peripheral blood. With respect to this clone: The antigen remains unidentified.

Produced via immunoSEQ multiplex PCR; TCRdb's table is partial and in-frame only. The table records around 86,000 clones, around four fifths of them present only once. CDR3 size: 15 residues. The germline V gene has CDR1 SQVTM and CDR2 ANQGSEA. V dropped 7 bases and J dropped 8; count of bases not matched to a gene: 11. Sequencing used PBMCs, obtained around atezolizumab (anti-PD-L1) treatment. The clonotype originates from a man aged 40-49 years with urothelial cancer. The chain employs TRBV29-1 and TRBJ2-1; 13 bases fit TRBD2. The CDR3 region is CSAGVTSGRADEQFF. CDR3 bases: TGCAGCGCCGGAGTAACTAGCGGGAGGGCCGATGAGCAGTTCTTC.